Listed below are T cell receptor beta chains from one sample, sequenced in a study of blood T cell repertoires in COVID-19. TCRdb keeps only in-frame clones here, not all; method: immunoSEQ multiplex PCR. The sample shows 220,000 or so clones, approximately 83% of them seen only once. Sequencing was done on a sample of peripheral blood. The receptors were sampled from a woman between 55 and 75 years old with acute or convalescent COVID-19. CDR3s include the opening cysteine and the closing phenylalanine or tryptophan. A D gene is named only where the DNA matches it firmly. A row's size may be missing; if present it is once, few, many or a size class.

v_gene,d_gene,abundance,j_gene,CDR3aa,CDR3nt
TRBV7-2,TRBD1,NA,TRBJ1-2,CASSLERGTGRDYGYTF,TGTGCCAGCAGCTTAGAGAGAGGGACAGGCAGGGACTATGGCTACACCTTC
TRBV5-6,TRBD1,NA,TRBJ2-7,CASSLDRTGTAYEQYF,TGTGCCAGCAGCCTCGACCGGACAGGGACGGCCTACGAGCAGTACTTC
TRBV6-6,NA,NA,TRBJ1-3,CASSYSGPNSGNTIYF,TGTGCCAGCAGTTACTCGGGGCCGAACTCTGGAAACACCATATATTTT
TRBV6-5,NA,NA,TRBJ1-2,CASRSEGGYTF,TGTGCCAGCAGATCGGAGGGAGGCTACACCTTC
TRBV5-1,NA,once,TRBJ1-2,CASSQTGGSNYGYTF,TGCGCCAGCAGCCAGACGGGGGGTAGCAACTATGGCTACACCTTC
TRBV7-2,NA,NA,TRBJ2-7,CASSSVWGLYNEQYF,TGTGCCAGCAGCTCCGTTTGGGGGCTCTACAACGAGCAGTACTTC
TRBV6-1,NA,NA,TRBJ2-3,CASSDLYMSTGSTDTQYF,TGTGCCAGCAGTGACCTGTACATGAGTACGGGGAGCACAGATACGCAGTATTTT
TRBV19,NA,NA,TRBJ1-1,CASRNDRTHIEAFF,TGTGCCAGTAGAAACGACAGAACCCACATTGAAGCTTTCTTT
TRBV4-2,NA,NA,TRBJ2-2,CASSQDRYTGELFF,TGTGCCAGCAGCCAAGATAGATACACCGGGGAGCTGTTTTTT
TRBV11-1,NA,NA,TRBJ1-2,CASSLAGDYGYTF,TGTGCCAGCAGCTTGGCAGGGGACTATGGCTACACCTTC
TRBV19,TRBD1,NA,TRBJ1-1,CASSILGQGTEAFF,TGTGCCAGTAGTATTCTCGGACAGGGGACTGAAGCTTTCTTT